This T cell receptor beta chain is from a study of blood T cell repertoires in COVID-19 (dated by TCRdb to 2018 to 2020). In the study overall: The collaborator samples originated in the United States, Italy and Spain and spanned the acute and convalescent phases of COVID-19. HLA class I and class II types, where available, came from metadata supplied by the sample provider rather than from assay-based typing. The repertoires were released in a freely available public database intended as a resource for research on the immune response to SARS-CoV-2. The prospective study material was composed of cDNA or gDNA derived from T cells, B-cell-depleted T cells, or PBMCs. Samples were obtained from the ongoing ImmuneRACE study (first 160 participants) and from over 1,000 subjects provided by 6 global collaborators. Deeply sampled blood TCRbeta repertoires from subjects exposed to, actively infected with, or recovered from COVID-19 were included in the dataset. A de-identified subject ID, COVID-19 status, age in years and sex were almost always included in the sample metadata. The investigation overall reported the following: Clinical and demographic metadata were provided uncurated, with the amount varying by source and participant.

Whole blood was collected in K2EDTA tubes by collaborating institutions according to the institutions' own protocols. For TCRbeta analysis, collaborators shipped samples in one of three forms: frozen whole blood, isolated PBMCs, or DNA extracted from either of those sample types. The immunoSEQ Assay, a bias-controlled multiplex PCR, was used to amplify TCRbeta CDR3 regions from genomic DNA. The authors processed their data as follows. Within the assay, amplification of reference gene primers was used to estimate how many nucleated cells each sample contained. To quantify the absolute abundance of each unique TCRbeta CDR3 rearrangement, sequence reads were collapsed and filtered. For each sample, productive Simpson clonality was calculated as the square root of Simpson's diversity index across productive rearrangements. The table comes from immuneACCESS by way of TCRdb, which keeps in-frame sequences with V and J called. Part of the clones is missing from these tables; in studies checked, under half for an unresolved V gene and the rest for unknown reasons. For V, J and clone size, that table is used; D and trimming come from the DNA. The sample table lists nearly 55,000 clones, just under 80% of them with a count of one. The ten biggest clones cover 14% to 15% of the sample.

Remarks on this clone: The target of this receptor is not known. It has no much larger one-base neighbor in the sample; base qualities were not kept.

The sequence came from a human donor with active or convalescent COVID-19. The donor label of this sample is uncertain. Sequencing was carried out using peripheral blood.

The CDR3 region has the sequence CASSELAGGHSTDTQYF. The sequence in DNA is TGTGCCAGCAGTGAACTGGCGGGAGGCCATAGCACAGATACGCAGTATTTT. The V gene is TRBV6-1 and the J gene is TRBJ2-3; TRBD2 agrees with 8 junctional bases. For this chain, trimming is 2 bases at the V end and 0 bases at the J end, and the number of junction bases without a gene match is 7. The CDR1 and CDR2 encoded by the germline V gene are MNHNS and SASEGT. From its cysteine to its phenylalanine, the CDR3 spans 17 amino acids. Only the CDR3 region is kept as DNA, spanning 51 bases read in frame from base 1.